This entry lists 3 T cell receptor beta chains sequenced from one sample in a study of post-analysis software for immune sequencing data. Study-level findings and limits: Controls showed lower frequencies than patients for 5 or 6 TRBV segments, and TRBV5-6, TRBV5-1 and TRBV20-1 were among these.

The TCR beta cDNA libraries contained unique molecular identifiers. From the PCR reads, TCRdb called clonotypes with MiXCR, one entry per CDR3 protein. The sample has around 770,000 distinct CDR3 sequences, 40% to 55% seen once. Antigens for these TCRs are unknown. The sequenced sample was blood. Receptor source: a girl aged 10 to 17 with multiple sclerosis.

V and J are TRBV4-2 and TRBJ2-3; 9 bases fit TRBD1. This CDR3 comprises 16 residues. CDR1 and CDR2 from the germline V gene are LGHNA and YNFKEQ. The J segment lost 8 bases and the V segment lost 1 base, leaving 10 bases of the junction unmatched. CDR3 loop: CASSQGPGQGLGTQYF. The CDR3 DNA sequence: TGTGCCAGCAGCCAAGGGCCGGGACAGGGCTTGGGTACGCAGTATTTT.

This chain joins TRBV7-2 and TRBJ2-5; D is unresolved. The CDR3 is 17 amino acids. The V gene's germline CDR1 is SGHTA and CDR2 FQGNSA. The V and J ends lost 5 bases and 2 bases respectively, with 21 bases between them. The CDR3 bases are TGTGCCAGCAGCAAACTGGCGGCACAGTCCGGTCAAGAGACCCAGTACTTC. This translates into CASSKLAAQSGQETQYF.

The chain employs TRBV29-1 and TRBJ2-1; possibly TRBD1 for D (7 bases). CDR3 length equals 13 residues. The germline V and J ends were trimmed by 4 bases and 6 bases, with 13 bases remaining between them. Germline lookup yields CDR1 SQVTM and CDR2 ANQGSEA. Here the CDR3 reads CSVGQGGGNEQFF. The CDR3 DNA reads TGCAGCGTTGGACAGGGAGGAGGCAATGAGCAGTTCTTC.